This is a list of T cell receptor beta chains from one sample in a study of blood T cell repertoires in COVID-19. Sequencing used immunoSEQ multiplex PCR; TCRdb keeps in-frame clones, though not all of them. The sample carries roughly 360,000 clones, around 87% recorded once. Sequencing input: PBMCs or T cells enriched from blood (not recorded which). These receptors originate from a young man who had recovered from COVID-19. The CDR3 runs from the conserved cysteine through the conserved F or W. The D gene is left open where the match is weak. Part of the rows lack a size; the others show once, few, many or a class for expanded clones.

V	D	J	size	CDR3	DNA
TRBV12-3/TRBV12-4	.	TRBJ2-7	.	CATGQPREQYF	TGTGCCACCGGACAGCCCAGGGAGCAGTACTTC
TRBV5-1	.	TRBJ1-1	.	CASTLTANTEAFF	TGCGCCAGCACGTTAACAGCGAACACTGAAGCTTTCTTT
TRBV10-2	TRBD1	TRBJ1-1	few	CASRGDRGDTEAFF	TGCGCCAGCAGGGGGGACAGAGGGGACACTGAAGCTTTCTTT
TRBV9	.	TRBJ1-6	.	CASSADSYNSPLHF	TGTGCCAGCAGCGCAGACAGCTATAATTCACCCCTCCACTTT
TRBV10-3	TRBD2	TRBJ2-1	.	CAISESGTSGGLRSEQFF	TGTGCCATCAGTGAGTCTGGGACTAGCGGGGGCCTACGCAGTGAGCAGTTCTTC
TRBV6-2/TRBV6-3	.	TRBJ2-7	.	CASSLGLNSYEQYF	TGTGCCAGCAGTTTGGGGCTCAACTCCTACGAGCAGTACTTC
TRBV7-9	.	TRBJ2-1	.	CASSLVGGIQGNEQFF	TGTGCCAGCAGCTTAGTTGGGGGGATACAGGGGAATGAGCAGTTCTTC
TRBV5-4	.	TRBJ1-3	.	CASSLDPGLSGNTIYF	TGTGCCAGCAGTCTCGACCCAGGGCTGTCCGGAAACACCATATATTTT
TRBV6-6	TRBD1	TRBJ1-4	.	CASRSQGAANEKLFF	TGTGCCAGCAGAAGCCAGGGGGCGGCTAATGAAAAACTGTTTTTT
TRBV27	TRBD1	TRBJ1-1	.	CASSGTGPEAFF	TGTGCCAGCAGTGGGACAGGTCCTGAAGCTTTCTTT
TRBV18	.	TRBJ2-3	.	CASSRTRDTQYF	TGTGCCAGCTCTCGGACTCGGGATACGCAGTATTTT
TRBV2	.	TRBJ1-5	.	CASNNDAEVRNQPQHF	TGTGCCAGCAATAATGACGCGGAGGTGCGCAATCAGCCCCAGCATTTT
TRBV14	.	TRBJ1-2	.	CASSQDPAANYGYTF	TGTGCCAGCAGCCAAGACCCCGCAGCTAACTATGGCTACACCTTC
TRBV25-1	TRBD1	TRBJ1-2	.	CASSDGDRVAGYTF	TGTGCCAGCAGTGACGGGGACAGGGTGGCTGGCTACACCTTC
TRBV18	TRBD1	TRBJ1-2	.	CASSPQGARMGYTF	TGTGCCAGCTCACCACAGGGGGCTAGGATGGGCTACACCTTC
TRBV5-1	TRBD2	TRBJ2-1	few	CASSLAGLASINEQFF	TGCGCCAGCAGCTTGGCGGGACTAGCAAGCATCAATGAGCAGTTCTTC
TRBV19	.	TRBJ1-4	.	CASRESRQGGEKLFF	TGTGCCAGTAGAGAGTCTCGGCAGGGTGGAGAAAAACTGTTTTTT
TRBV9	.	TRBJ1-3	.	CASSVIQEAFRYLSGNTIYF	TGTGCCAGCAGCGTAATACAGGAAGCCTTCCGCTACCTCTCTGGAAACACCATATATTTT
TRBV20-1	.	TRBJ1-1	many	CSASAGRGTEAFF	TGCAGTGCTAGTGCGGGTCGGGGGACTGAAGCTTTCTTT
TRBV3-1/TRBV3-2	.	TRBJ1-1	.	CASSREGQGAFF	TGTGCCAGCAGCCGTGAGGGTCAAGGAGCTTTCTTT
TRBV14	.	TRBJ1-1	.	CASSQDTRNRGKNTEAFF	TGTGCCAGCAGCCAAGATACCAGAAACCGGGGGAAGAACACTGAAGCTTTCTTT
TRBV4-1	TRBD1	TRBJ2-7	.	CASSGVTGLGEQYF	TGCGCCAGCAGCGGGGTGACAGGGTTAGGGGAGCAGTACTTC
TRBV2	.	TRBJ1-2	.	CAFGQGYGYTF	TGTGCTTTCGGGCAGGGCTATGGCTACACCTTC
TRBV27	.	TRBJ1-2	.	CASSSLDRLYGYTF	TGTGCCAGCAGTTCCTTAGACAGGCTCTATGGCTACACCTTC
TRBV10-3	.	TRBJ1-3	.	CAISESGGGNTIYF	TGTGCCATCAGTGAGTCAGGGGGTGGAAACACCATATATTTT
TRBV29-1	.	TRBJ2-7	.	CSVEGTIGSHEQYF	TGCAGCGTTGAAGGGACAATCGGTTCCCACGAGCAGTACTTC
TRBV11-1	.	TRBJ1-1	.	CASSPQGISRNTEAFF	TGTGCCAGCAGCCCACAGGGAATAAGCCGAAACACTGAAGCTTTCTTT
TRBV15	.	TRBJ1-1	.	CATSVDSLNTEAFF	TGTGCCACCAGCGTAGACAGCCTGAACACTGAAGCTTTCTTT
TRBV2	.	TRBJ1-5	.	CASSGGGREQPQHF	TGTGCCAGCAGTGGGGGGGGAAGAGAACAGCCCCAGCATTTT
TRBV20-1	TRBD2	TRBJ2-5	.	CSASSYAGDLGETQYF	TGCAGTGCTAGTAGTTATGCGGGGGATTTGGGAGAGACCCAGTACTTC
TRBV19	.	TRBJ1-5	.	CASSPGSYGQPQHF	TGTGCCAGTAGTCCAGGGTCGTACGGGCAGCCCCAGCATTTT
TRBV6-6	.	TRBJ1-2	.	CASSGLGYTF	TGTGCCAGCAGTGGGCTTGGCTACACCTTC